The next 26 T cell receptor beta chains were all read from a single sample in a study of blood T cell repertoires in COVID-19. Libraries were prepared by immunoSEQ multiplex PCR; TCRdb keeps only in-frame clonotypes and omits some of them. Of around 75,000 clones listed, 90% are singletons. Sequenced: peripheral blood. The receptors derive from a man between 50 and 59 years old with acute or convalescent COVID-19.

The J gene is TRBJ2-7, the V gene TRBV7-6; D might be TRBD2 (5 bases). Germline V gene data show CDR1 as SGHVS and CDR2 as FNYEAQ. Between the trimmed V and J ends, which lost 5 bases and 0 bases, there was a span of 11 bases. The CDR3 contains 14 residues. Here the CDR3 DNA reads TGTGCCAGCAGCCCTGGTGGGAGCTCCTACGAGCAGTACTTC. Residues: CASSPGGSSYEQYF. Full variable domain (missing parts from reference TRBV7-6 and TRBJ2-7): GAGVSQSPRYKVTKRGQDVALRCDPISGHVSLYWYRQALGQGPEFLTYFNYEAQQDKSGLPNDRFSAERPEGSISTLTIQRTEQRDSAMYRCASSPGGSSYEQYFGPGTRLTVT.

The chain recombines TRBV5-5 with TRBJ1-2; possibly TRBD1 for D (6 bases). The CDR3 runs to 15 residues. V was clipped by 0 bases and J by 1 base, with 10 bases between them. CDR1 and CDR2 (germline): SGHKS, YYEKEE (reference sequence). The CDR3 spells CASSLGGGYNYGYTF. Written as DNA, the CDR3 is TGTGCCAGCAGCTTGGGAGGGGGTTATAACTATGGCTACACCTTC.

The chain has TRBV5-1 and TRBJ2-3, with TRBD2 matching 7 bases. This CDR3 has 18 residues. CDR1 is SGHRS and CDR2 is YFSETQ in the germline V gene. V dropped 1 base and J dropped 4; count of bases not matched to a gene: 15. The CDR3: CASSLQYRTRSAPDTQYF. The CDR3 coding sequence is TGCGCCAGCAGCTTGCAGTACCGGACTAGGTCAGCGCCAGATACGCAGTATTTT.

The rearrangement uses TRBV19 and TRBJ2-2, with a weak D call TRBD1 (5 bases). Germline loops: CDR1 LNHDA, CDR2 SQIVND (reference sequence). CDR3 length: 13 residues. Trimming left V 6 bases short and J 4 bases short, with 9 bases between. The CDR3 DNA is TGTGCCAGTAGGCTTAGGGGCACCGGGGAGCTGTTTTTT. This codes for CASRLRGTGELFF.

V is TRBV7-7 and J is TRBJ2-7, with 12 bases aligning to TRBD2. The CDR3 is made up of 15 amino acids. Germline values: CDR1 SSHAT, CDR2 FNYEAQ (reference sequence). The J segment lost 3 bases and the V segment lost 5 bases, leaving 5 bases of the junction unmatched. CDR3 DNA sequence: TGTGCCAGCAGCCAAGGGACTAGCGGGTTCTACGAGCAGTACTTC. Translation gives CASSQGTSGFYEQYF.

The V call is TRBV18, the J call TRBJ2-4, with 8 bases fitting TRBD2. This CDR3 spans 18 amino acids. CDR1 is KGHSH, CDR2 LQKENI, per germline. J was trimmed by 2 bases and V by 4 bases; bases with no gene match: 13. The CDR3 nucleotides are TGTGCCAGCTCACTTTTTCCACCCCGGGAGGGCTCCAAAAACATTCAGTACTTC. Its protein product is CASSLFPPREGSKNIQYF.

The chain is built from TRBV9 and TRBJ1-5, with 7 bases identical to TRBD1. The CDR3 has 18 residues. The V segment lost 0 bases and the J segment 0 bases; nucleotides outside the gene matches: 9. The germline CDR1 and CDR2 sequences are SGDLS and YYNGEE. The DNA of the CDR3 is TGTGCCAGCAGCGTAGTGGGACAGCGTTTTTATAGCAATCAGCCCCAGCATTTT. This codes for CASSVVGQRFYSNQPQHF.

The chain uses TRBV6-5 and TRBJ1-1; TRBD1 might be the D (6 bases). The V end lost 6 bases, the J end lost 5 bases, and 16 bases lay between the germline ends. The CDR3 contains 14 residues. Germline lookup yields CDR1 MNHEY and CDR2 SVGAGI. The CDR3 coding sequence is TGTGCCAGCAGCTTTGATGAGGGGGGGACTGAAGCTTTCTTT. Its translation: CASSFDEGGTEAFF.

The chain carries TRBV6-4 and TRBJ2-1; 12 nucleotides align to TRBD2. The germline CDR1 and CDR2 sequences are MRHNA and SNTAGT. V shed 6 bases, J shed 6 bases, and the junction held 6 bases outside the gene matches. The CDR3 is made up of 15 amino acids. CDR3 DNA: TGTGCCAGCAGCCTGACTAGCGGGAGTGCCAATGAGCAGTTCTTC. Translation gives CASSLTSGSANEQFF.

V is TRBV5-4 and J is TRBJ1-1; 8 bases agree with TRBD1. This CDR3 is built from 16 residues. The germline V gene has CDR1 SGHNT and CDR2 YYREEE (reference sequence). V was clipped by 2 bases and J by 1 base; unmatched bases: 7. This chain's CDR3 is CASSFGSQGANTEAFF. DNA of the CDR3: TGTGCCAGCAGCTTTGGTTCCCAGGGGGCGAACACTGAAGCTTTCTTT.

The V call is TRBV7-2, the J call TRBJ2-1; D unclear. V was cut by 8 bases and J by 3 bases, with 14 bases left in between. The germline gives CDR1 SGHTA, CDR2 FQGNSA. The CDR3 has 14 residues. The CDR3 DNA is TGTGCCAGCCAATCCCGAGACAACTACAATGAGCAGTTCTTC. This sequence encodes CASQSRDNYNEQFF.

The chain couples TRBV30 to TRBJ2-5, with a tentative D call TRBD2 (5 bases). Looked up from germline, CDR1 is GTSNPN and CDR2 is SVGIG (reference sequence). The CDR3 totals 13 residues. V shed 3 bases and J shed 5 bases, with 13 bases lying between them. This CDR3 reads CAWRTSGGETQYF. For the CDR3, the DNA is TGTGCCTGGAGGACTTCCGGAGGCGAGACCCAGTACTTC.

The rearrangement links TRBV3-1 (or the pseudogene TRBV3-2) to TRBJ2-7; maybe TRBD2 (5 bases). The V gene's germline CDR1 is LGHDT and CDR2 YNNKEL (reference sequence). The CDR3 has 16 amino acids. V lost 6 bases to trimming and J lost 0 bases, with 18 bases between them. The CDR3 is CASRIRVLAGSYEQYF. In DNA form, the CDR3 reads TGTGCCAGCAGAATAAGGGTGCTAGCCGGCTCCTACGAGCAGTACTTC.

CDR3 residues: CASGQGVDTEAFF. In DNA, the CDR3 is TGTGCCAGTGGACAGGGTGTTGACACTGAAGCTTTCTTT. This sequence joins TRBV19 and TRBJ1-1, with 8 bases fitting TRBD1. The V segment lost 8 bases and the J segment 3 bases; nucleotides outside the gene matches: 5. This CDR3 has 13 amino acids. The germline CDR1 and CDR2 sequences are LNHDA and SQIVND (reference sequence).

The chain joins TRBV19 to TRBJ1-5, with D hard to call. V gave up 5 bases and J gave up 1 base, with 12 bases separating them. The germline gives CDR1 LNHDA, CDR2 SQIVND (reference sequence). This CDR3 has 15 residues. CDR3 amino acids: CASSSSPGSNQPQHF. The CDR3 DNA reads as TGTGCCAGTAGTTCAAGTCCGGGGAGCAATCAGCCCCAGCATTTT.

The CDR3 sequence: CASCLAGGTDTQYF. The CDR3 DNA reads as TGTGCCAGTTGTCTAGCGGGGGGCACAGATACGCAGTATTTT. This sequence joins TRBV6-5 and TRBJ2-3; the match to TRBD2 covers 10 bases. CDR3 length equals 14 residues. Trimming at V came to 9 bases and at J to 1 base, leaving 4 bases not matched to a gene. CDR1 is MNHEY, CDR2 SVGAGI, per germline.

This rearrangement joins TRBV29-1 to TRBJ2-3; TRBD2 is a possible D gene (6 bases). Germline V gives CDR1 SQVTM, CDR2 ANQGSEA. V lost 7 bases and J lost 0, with 11 bases in between. The CDR3 has 13 amino acids. The CDR3 is CSAASESTDTQYF. CDR3 nucleotide sequence: TGCAGCGCCGCTAGCGAAAGCACAGATACGCAGTATTTT.

The rearrangement uses TRBV7-9 and TRBJ2-5, with TRBD2 matching over 8 bases. The V segment lost 5 bases and the J segment 5 bases; nucleotides outside the gene matches: 4. Germline V gene sequence: CDR1 SEHNR, CDR2 FQNEAQ (reference sequence). CDR3 length: 13 amino acids. CDR3 nucleotides: TGTGCCAGCAGCATACCGGGGGGGGAGACCCAGTACTTC. Translating it yields CASSIPGGETQYF. Full variable domain (rest looked up from reference TRBV7-9 and TRBJ2-5): DTGVSQNPRHKITKRGQNVTFRCDPISEHNRLYWYRQTLGQGPEFLTYFQNEAQLEKSRLLSDRFSAERPKGSFSTLEIQRTEQGDSAMYLCASSIPGGETQYFGPGTRLLVL.

V and J are TRBV7-2 and TRBJ1-1; 8 bases agree with TRBD1. The CDR3 has 15 amino acids. The germline V gene encodes CDR1 SGHTA and CDR2 FQGNSA. J lost 4 bases, V lost 5 bases, and 9 bases had no gene match. CDR3 nucleotide sequence: TGTGCCAGCAGCCCAAGGACAGGGTTCGGCACTGAAGCTTTCTTT. Amino acids: CASSPRTGFGTEAFF.

The rearrangement uses TRBV25-1 and TRBJ2-7; D call uncertain. The CDR3 runs 14 residues. Germline CDR1 is MGHDK and CDR2 is SYGVNS. The V gene lost 3 bases and the J gene lost 3 bases, with 12 bases spanning the gap. The CDR3 is CASSELVSGYEQYF. In nucleotides, the CDR3 is TGTGCCAGCAGTGAGTTAGTGAGTGGCTACGAGCAGTACTTC.

The J gene is TRBJ1-1, the V gene TRBV20-1; 9 bases fit TRBD1. V shed 5 bases, J shed 7 bases, and the junction held 2 bases outside the gene matches. Germline CDR1 and CDR2: DFQATT and SNEGSKA (reference sequence). This CDR3 has 11 amino acids. The CDR3 spells CSAEDRGEAFF. As DNA, the CDR3 is TGCAGTGCTGAGGACAGGGGTGAAGCTTTCTTT.

This chain joins TRBV24-1 and TRBJ1-2; maybe TRBD1 (6 bases). Germline CDR1 is KGHDR and CDR2 is SFDVKD. CDR3 length: 11 amino acids. Trimming pared 9 bases from V and 6 bases from J, leaving 10 bases between. The CDR3 spells CATSYRDGYTF. As DNA, the CDR3 is TGTGCCACCTCCTACAGGGATGGCTACACCTTC.

This sequence joins TRBV6-2 or TRBV6-3 and TRBJ2-5; no clear D gene. The CDR3 length is 13 residues. Trimming took 6 bases from V and 7 from J, leaving 15 bases between them. Germline CDR1 MNHEY, CDR2 SVGEGT. CDR3 protein: CASSLLSGVTQYF. The CDR3 bases are TGTGCCAGCAGCTTACTGAGTGGTGTGACCCAGTACTTC.

The chain joins TRBV11-2 to TRBJ2-4, with TRBD1 identical over 8 bases. CDR1 and CDR2 (germline): SGHAT, FQNNGV. This CDR3 is built from 14 residues. V shed 1 base and J 4 bases; nucleotides not matched to a gene: 0. CDR3 residues: CASSLGTGKNIQYF. The CDR3 DNA is TGTGCCAGCAGCTTAGGGACAGGGAAAAACATTCAGTACTTC.

The DNA of the CDR3 is TGTGCCAGCAGTTACGAGGGGACAGGGCTAAACTATGGCTACACCTTC. Its protein product is CASSYEGTGLNYGYTF. The chain uses TRBV6-5 and TRBJ1-2, with 9 bases lining up with TRBD1. CDR1 is MNHEY and CDR2 is SVGAGI in the germline V gene. The CDR3 spans 16 residues. The ends lost 2 bases at V and 2 bases at J; junction bases unmatched: 6.

The V gene is TRBV6-5, the J gene TRBJ1-6; no clear D gene. V shed 4 bases and J shed 10 bases, with 8 bases lying between them. The CDR3 loop spans 12 amino acids. Germline values: CDR1 MNHEY, CDR2 SVGAGI. CDR3 amino acids: CASSFRGSPLHF. The CDR3, as DNA: TGTGCCAGCAGTTTCAGAGGATCACCCCTCCACTTT.